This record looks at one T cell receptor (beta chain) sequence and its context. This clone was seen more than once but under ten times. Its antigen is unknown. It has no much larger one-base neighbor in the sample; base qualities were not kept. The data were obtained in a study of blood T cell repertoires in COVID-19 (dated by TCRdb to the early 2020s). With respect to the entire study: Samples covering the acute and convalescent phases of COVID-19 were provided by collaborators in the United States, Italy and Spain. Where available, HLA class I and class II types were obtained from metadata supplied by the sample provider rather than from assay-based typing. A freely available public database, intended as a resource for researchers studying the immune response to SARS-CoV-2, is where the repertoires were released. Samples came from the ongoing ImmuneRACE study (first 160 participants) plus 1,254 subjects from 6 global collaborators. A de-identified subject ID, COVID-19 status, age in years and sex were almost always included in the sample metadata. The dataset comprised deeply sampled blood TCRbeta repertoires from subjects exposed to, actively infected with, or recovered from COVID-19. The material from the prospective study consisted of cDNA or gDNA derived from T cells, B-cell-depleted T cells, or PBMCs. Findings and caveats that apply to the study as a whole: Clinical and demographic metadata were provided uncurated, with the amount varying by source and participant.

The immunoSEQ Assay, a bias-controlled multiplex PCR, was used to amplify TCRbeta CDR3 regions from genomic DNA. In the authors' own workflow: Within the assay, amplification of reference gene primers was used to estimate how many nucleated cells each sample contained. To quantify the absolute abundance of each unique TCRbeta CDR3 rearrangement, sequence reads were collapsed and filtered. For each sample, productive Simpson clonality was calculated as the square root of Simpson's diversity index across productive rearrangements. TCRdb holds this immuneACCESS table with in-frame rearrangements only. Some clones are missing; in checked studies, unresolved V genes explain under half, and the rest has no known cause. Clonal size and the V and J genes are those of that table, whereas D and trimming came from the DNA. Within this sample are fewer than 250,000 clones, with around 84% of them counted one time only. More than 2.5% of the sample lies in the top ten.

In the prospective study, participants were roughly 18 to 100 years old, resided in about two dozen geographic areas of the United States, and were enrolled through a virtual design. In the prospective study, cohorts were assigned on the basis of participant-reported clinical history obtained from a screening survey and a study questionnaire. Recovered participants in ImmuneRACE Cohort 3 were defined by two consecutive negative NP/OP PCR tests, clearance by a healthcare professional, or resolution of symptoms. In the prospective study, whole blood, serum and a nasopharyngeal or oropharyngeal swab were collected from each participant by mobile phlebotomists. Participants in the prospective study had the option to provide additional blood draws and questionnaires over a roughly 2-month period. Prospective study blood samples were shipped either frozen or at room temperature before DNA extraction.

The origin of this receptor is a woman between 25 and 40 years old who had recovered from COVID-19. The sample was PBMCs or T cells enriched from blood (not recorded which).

The CDR3 region reads CASSQERERGPQHF. The sequenced DNA: TGCGCCAGCAGCCAAGAGAGGGAAAGAGGGCCCCAGCATTTT. In this chain, TRBV4-1 is recombined with TRBJ1-5; no D gene can be assigned with confidence. The CDR1 and CDR2 encoded by the germline V gene are MGHRA and YSYEKL. CDR3 length: 14 amino acids, cysteine to phenylalanine. Only CDR3 DNA is held: 42 bases, read in frame from base 1. Cut back by 0 bases and 9 bases, the V and J ends lie 12 bases apart.